This passage covers 8 T cell receptor beta chains from one sample sequenced in a study of blood T cell repertoires in COVID-19. The protocol was immunoSEQ multiplex PCR, while the TCRdb copy is restricted to in-frame clones and leaves out a portion. Here the sample spans about 100,000 clones, 70% to 90% being singletons. The material sequenced was peripheral blood. These receptor sequences come from a woman of 80 years or more with acute or convalescent COVID-19.

This rearrangement joins TRBV6-5 to TRBJ2-1, with TRBD1 matching over 8 bases. V dropped 7 bases and J dropped 7; count of bases not matched to a gene: 3. Per germline, CDR1 MNHEY and CDR2 SVGAGI. CDR3 length: 12 amino acids. CDR3 loop: CASNGQGNEQFF. The CDR3 DNA follows: TGTGCCAGCAATGGACAGGGAAATGAGCAGTTCTTC.

This clone was seen just once. The chain is built from TRBV5-1 and TRBJ2-1; 10 bases are shared with TRBD2. Per germline, CDR1 SGHRS and CDR2 YFSETQ. The CDR3 sequence is 15 residues long. The V and J ends lost 4 bases and 3 bases, in that order; junction bases with no gene match: 4. The CDR3 DNA is TGCGCCAGCAGCCAATCTAGCGGGAGCTACAATGAGCAGTTCTTC. Translated, it gives CASSQSSGSYNEQFF.

The chain carries TRBV7-2 and TRBJ1-5, with 7 positions matching TRBD1. The V gene end was trimmed by 5 bases and the J gene end by 1 base; junction bases not matched to a gene: 5. CDR3 length equals 15 residues. Germline-derived CDR1 and CDR2 are SGHTA and FQGNSA. CDR3 coding DNA: TGTGCCAGCAGCAAGGGGGCAGGGAGCAATCAGCCCCAGCATTTT. Translating it yields CASSKGAGSNQPQHF. Complete variable domain (other parts from reference TRBV7-2 and TRBJ1-5): GAGVSQSPSNKVTEKGKDVELRCDPISGHTALYWYRQSLGQGLEFLIYFQGNSAPDKSGLPSDRFSAERTGGSVSTLTIQRTQQEDSAVYLCASSKGAGSNQPQHFGDGTRLSIL.

J is TRBJ1-2 and V is TRBV27; 9 bases are a match to TRBD1. The trim removed 5 bases at V and 5 bases at J, leaving 9 bases unmatched. This CDR3 has 15 amino acids. Germline loops: CDR1 MNHEY, CDR2 SMNVEV (reference sequence). DNA for the CDR3: TGTGCCAGCAGTAACACAGGGGGCGCAGGGTATGGCTACACCTTC. Its protein product is CASSNTGGAGYGYTF.

The V call is TRBV10-3, the J call TRBJ2-5; 9 bases are a match to TRBD2. The CDR3 extends over 14 amino acids. Germline lookup yields CDR1 ENHRY and CDR2 SYGVKD. After removal of 10 bases from V and 5 bases from J, the junction contained 11 bases not matched to a gene. CDR3 bases: TGTGCCACCCGTGGCGGGGGGGCCCGGGAGACCCAGTACTTC. Translated: CATRGGGARETQYF.

The V and J genes are TRBV11-1 and TRBJ2-2, with no clear D. CDR3 length: 14 residues. Looked up from germline, CDR1 is SGHAT and CDR2 is FQDESV (reference sequence). The V end lost 3 bases, the J end lost 0 bases, and 5 bases lay between the germline ends. CDR3 DNA sequence: TGTGCCAGCAGCTTTGGCTCGAACACCGGGGAGCTGTTTTTT. Its translation: CASSFGSNTGELFF.

The rearrangement joins TRBV15 to TRBJ1-1; 8 bases map to TRBD1. Germline CDR1 and CDR2: LNHNV and YYDKDF (reference sequence). V lost 1 base to trimming and J lost 4 bases; unmatched junction nucleotides: 5. CDR3 length equals 15 residues. The CDR3 nucleotides read TGTGCCACCAGCAGAGTCGGAGGACAGGGCACTGAAGCTTTCTTT. This encodes CATSRVGGQGTEAFF. Filled out from reference TRBV15 and TRBJ1-1, the complete variable domain reads DAMVIQNPRYQVTQFGKPVTLSCSQTLNHNVMYWYQQKSSQAPKLLFHYYDKDFNNEADTPDNFQSRRPNTSFCFLDIRSPGLGDTAMYLCATSRVGGQGTEAFFGQGTRLTVV.

This chain links TRBV28 with TRBJ2-1; TRBD2 matches at 15 bases. The trim removed 4 bases at V and 9 bases at J, leaving 7 bases unmatched. Germline-derived CDR1 and CDR2 are MDHEN and SYDVKM. There are 16 residues in the CDR3. CDR3 protein: CASSSRTSGRVGEQFF. CDR3 DNA sequence: TGTGCCAGCAGTTCCCGGACTAGCGGGAGGGTGGGTGAGCAGTTCTTC. Using reference TRBV28 and TRBJ2-1 for the parts outside the CDR3, the full variable domain is DVKVTQSSRYLVKRTGEKVFLECVQDMDHENMFWYRQDPGLGLRLIYFSYDVKMKEKGDIPEGYSVSREKKERFSLILESASTNQTSMYLCASSSRTSGRVGEQFFGPGTRLTVL.